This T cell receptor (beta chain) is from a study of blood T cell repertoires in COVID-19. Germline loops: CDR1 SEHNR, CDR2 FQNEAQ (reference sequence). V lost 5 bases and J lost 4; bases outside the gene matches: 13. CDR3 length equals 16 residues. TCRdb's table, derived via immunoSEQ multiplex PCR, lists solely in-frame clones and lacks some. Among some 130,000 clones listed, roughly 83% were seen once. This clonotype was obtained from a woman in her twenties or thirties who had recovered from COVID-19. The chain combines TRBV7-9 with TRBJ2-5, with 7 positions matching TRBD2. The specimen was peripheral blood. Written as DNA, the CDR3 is TGTGCCAGCAGCCCCATCGGGGAGGGGAATGGAGAGACCCAGTACTTC. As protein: CASSPIGEGNGETQYF.